This entry lists 24 T cell receptor beta chains sequenced from one sample in a study of shared clonotypes between healthy human individuals. The data were produced by immunoSEQ multiplex PCR, yet TCRdb's version contains in-frame clones alone and is incomplete. Altogether 600,000 to 750,000 clones are present, approximately 79% being singletons, with the ten largest covering roughly 1.8%. Source material: memory CD4+ T cells sorted from blood. Subset: CD45RA-negative fraction. The receptor source for this set is a woman in her twenties or thirties in good health.

The rearrangement joins TRBV19 to TRBJ2-2; D could derive from TRBD1 or TRBD2 (6 bases each). Germline CDR1 is LNHDA and CDR2 is SQIVND (reference sequence). V was pared by 7 bases and J by 1 base, with 10 bases between. The CDR3 has 14 residues. CDR3 sequence reads: CASKGGQNTGELFF. DNA for the CDR3: TGTGCCAGTAAGGGGGGTCAGAACACCGGGGAGCTGTTTTTT.

This rearrangement joins TRBV23-1 to TRBJ2-1, with D perhaps TRBD2 (6 bases). TRBV23-1 is labeled an ORF, and its function is uncertain. Trimming took off 4 bases at V and 0 bases at J, with 13 bases between the two ends. CDR3 length: 16 residues. CDR3 in amino acids: CASSPRGPCSYNEQFF. DNA of the CDR3: TGCGCCAGCAGTCCGCGGGGACCCTGCTCCTACAATGAGCAGTTCTTC.

This chain joins TRBV27 and TRBJ2-7; 8 bases agree with TRBD1. This CDR3 contains 14 residues. The V segment lost 4 bases and the J segment 6 bases; nucleotides outside the gene matches: 8. Germline values: CDR1 MNHEY, CDR2 SMNVEV (reference sequence). The CDR3 region is CASSSGQVVAEQYF. DNA of the CDR3: TGTGCCAGCAGTTCGGGACAGGTCGTGGCCGAGCAGTACTTC.

This chain connects TRBV28 to TRBJ2-7; D unresolved. With 4 bases removed from V and 3 bases from J, the gap between germline ends came to 10 bases. The CDR3 consists of 13 residues. Germline values: CDR1 MDHEN, CDR2 SYDVKM. Here the CDR3 reads CASSYRAFYEQYF. For the CDR3, the DNA is TGTGCCAGCAGTTACAGAGCATTCTACGAGCAGTACTTC.

On this clone: The sample carries other DNA sequences with the same CDR3. The chain is built from TRBV29-1 and TRBJ1-2; perhaps TRBD1 as D (6 bases). There are 12 residues in the CDR3. The germline V gene has CDR1 SQVTM and CDR2 ANQGSEA. V lost 1 base to trimming and J lost 7 bases, with 10 bases between them. CDR3 amino acids: CSVEAGGGGYTF. The CDR3 DNA is TGCAGCGTTGAAGCCGGGGGCGGTGGCTACACCTTC.

The gene calls are TRBV7-9 and TRBJ2-3, with D perhaps TRBD1 or TRBD2 (5 bases each). Germline CDR1 SEHNR, CDR2 FQNEAQ (reference sequence). Trimming took 0 bases from V and 0 from J, leaving 13 bases between them. The CDR3 sequence is 17 residues long. Here the CDR3 reads CASSLAVGTPSTDTQYF. The CDR3 DNA reads TGTGCCAGCAGCTTAGCCGTAGGGACGCCCAGCACAGATACGCAGTATTTT. Full variable domain (missing parts from reference TRBV7-9 and TRBJ2-3): DTGVSQNPRHKITKRGQNVTFRCDPISEHNRLYWYRQTLGQGPEFLTYFQNEAQLEKSRLLSDRFSAERPKGSFSTLEIQRTEQGDSAMYLCASSLAVGTPSTDTQYFGPGTRLTVL.

The chain is built from TRBV18 and TRBJ2-5; the match to TRBD2 covers 8 bases. This CDR3 is 15 amino acids long. CDR1 is KGHSH, CDR2 LQKENI, per germline. The V gene end was trimmed by 3 bases and the J gene end by 5 bases; junction bases not matched to a gene: 8. CDR3 in amino acids: CASSPKLAVRETQYF. Here the CDR3 DNA reads TGTGCCAGCTCACCGAAACTAGCGGTCCGTGAGACCCAGTACTTC.

This clone was observed a single time. This rearrangement joins TRBV2 to TRBJ2-1; no reliable D call. There are 15 residues in the CDR3. V lost 2 bases, J lost 5 bases, and 13 bases lay in between. The V gene's germline CDR1 is SNHLY and CDR2 FYNNEI. Written as DNA, the CDR3 is TGTGCCAGCAGTGAAAACAGCTTAGCCCACAATGAGCAGTTCTTC. Protein: CASSENSLAHNEQFF.

The chain recombines TRBV4-1 with TRBJ1-1; unclear D gene. This CDR3 is built from 15 residues. CDR1 is MGHRA, CDR2 YSYEKL, per germline. V lost 2 bases to trimming and J lost 4 bases, with 14 bases between them. The CDR3 region has the DNA TGCGCCAGCAGCCAACCCTCAACGCTGAGCACTGAAGCTTTCTTT. This gives the protein CASSQPSTLSTEAFF.

This clone was counted between two and nine times. The genes are TRBV19 and TRBJ2-7; no clear D gene. The V end was cut by 5 bases, the J end by 0 bases, with 14 bases between. The germline CDR1 and CDR2 sequences are LNHDA and SQIVND (reference sequence). The CDR3 has 15 residues. CDR3 in amino acids: CASSQDGQSSYEQYF. CDR3 sequence (DNA): TGTGCCAGTAGTCAGGACGGGCAGAGCTCCTACGAGCAGTACTTC.

This sequence joins TRBV10-3 and TRBJ1-2; D is perhaps TRBD1 (6 bases). Germline CDR1 is ENHRY and CDR2 is SYGVKD. This CDR3 spans 13 amino acids. The V end lost 4 bases, the J end lost 7 bases, and 13 bases lay between the germline ends. The CDR3 DNA sequence: TGTGCCATCAGTGTCTTGGGGGGCTCTGGCTACACCTTC. Residues: CAISVLGGSGYTF.

Concerning this clone: A read error may explain this, as a much larger clone is one base away. V and J are TRBV20-1 and TRBJ2-5; D unclear. V dropped 4 bases and J dropped 2 bases, with 2 bases sitting between them. Per the germline V gene, CDR1 is DFQATT and CDR2 is SNEGSKA (reference sequence). The CDR3 is made up of 10 amino acids. The CDR3, as DNA: TGCAGTGCTAATCAAGAGACCCAGTACTTC. Its translation is CSANQETQYF.

This clone was seen a single time. The chain is built from TRBV27 and TRBJ1-2; weak D call: TRBD1 (5 bases). V lost 3 bases and J lost 4, with 18 bases in between. CDR1 MNHEY and CDR2 SMNVEV come from the germline V gene (reference sequence). The CDR3 totals 16 residues. In DNA, the CDR3 is TGTGCCAGCAGTTTCAGGGCCCCCCGGCCCTCCTATGGCTACACCTTC. Its translation: CASSFRAPRPSYGYTF.

The chain is built from TRBV19 and TRBJ2-3, with D possibly being TRBD1 or TRBD2 (6 bases each). The CDR3 runs to 14 residues. Germline CDR1 LNHDA, CDR2 SQIVND (reference sequence). V dropped 5 bases and J dropped 6 bases, with 15 bases sitting between them. DNA for the CDR3: TGTGCCAGTAGTCTCAGGGGAGGTGGGGATACGCAGTATTTT. Translating it yields CASSLRGGGDTQYF.

As to this clone: Given a much more abundant clone one base away, this may be a read error. The sample contains more than one DNA sequence encoding this CDR3. The chain couples TRBV7-2 to TRBJ2-5; TRBD2 matches at 7 bases. The end of the DNA aligns better with TRBJ2-7, so the J call may be wrong. The CDR3 is made up of 14 amino acids. Germline V lookup: CDR1 SGHTA, CDR2 FQGNSA. The CDR3 DNA sequence: TGTGCCAGCAGCTTACAGCGGGACTCCTACGAGCAGTACTTC. As protein: CASSLQRDSYEQYF.

The chain links TRBV7-8 to TRBJ2-1; D uncertain. With 2 bases removed from V and 8 bases from J, the gap between germline ends came to 19 bases. Germline assignment: CDR1 SGHVS and CDR2 FQNEAQ. The CDR3 runs 16 residues. The DNA of the CDR3 is TGTGCCAGCAGCTTACCCCGGCTCTTAAAGGGCCATGAGCAGTTCTTC. Its protein is CASSLPRLLKGHEQFF.

The rearrangement uses TRBV5-6 and TRBJ1-1; D perhaps matches TRBD1 (6 bases). The CDR3 extends over 14 amino acids. Germline CDR1 SGHDT, CDR2 YYEEEE. V shed 4 bases and J shed 5 bases, with 15 bases lying between them. CDR3 nucleotides: TGTGCCAGCAGCCCACAGGGTGGGTTGACTGAAGCTTTCTTT. It encodes CASSPQGGLTEAFF.

This chain uses TRBV4-1 with TRBJ2-3, with D perhaps matching TRBD2 (5 bases). Germline assignment: CDR1 MGHRA and CDR2 YSYEKL. The germline V and J ends were trimmed by 6 bases and 4 bases, with 11 bases remaining between them. The CDR3 consists of 13 residues. DNA of the CDR3: TGCGCCAGCAGATTTGAGGGTTCAGATACGCAGTATTTT. Protein: CASRFEGSDTQYF.

The chain couples TRBV9 to TRBJ2-2, with D maybe TRBD2 (6 bases). Germline V CDR1 and CDR2: SGDLS, YYNGEE. Trimming removed 3 bases at V and 2 bases at J, with 11 bases between. CDR3 size: 15 residues. The CDR3 is CASSAPGVNTGELFF. The CDR3 region has the DNA TGTGCCAGCAGCGCGCCGGGAGTTAACACCGGGGAGCTGTTTTTT.

This chain uses TRBV20-1 with TRBJ2-7; possible D gene TRBD2, 6 bases. V lost 5 bases to trimming and J lost 6 bases, with 11 bases between them. CDR3 length: 11 residues. Germline-derived CDR1 and CDR2 are DFQATT and SNEGSKA (reference sequence). DNA for the CDR3: TGCAGTGCTCCGGGGGTAGGCGAGCAGTACTTC. It codes for CSAPGVGEQYF.

The chain joins TRBV5-1 to TRBJ2-5, with D tentatively TRBD1 (6 bases). Trimming cost V 1 base and J 4 bases, with 8 bases left between them. Germline CDR1 is SGHRS and CDR2 is YFSETQ. The CDR3 has 13 amino acids. The CDR3 region is CASSLQGRETQYF. As DNA, the CDR3 is TGCGCCAGCAGCTTGCAGGGGCGAGAGACCCAGTACTTC.

This clone was seen only once. The V gene is TRBV4-2, the J gene TRBJ2-1; 9 nucleotides align to TRBD2. The CDR3 has 16 amino acids. J lost 9 bases, V lost 1 base, and 10 bases had no gene match. Germline V gene lookup returns CDR1 LGHNA and CDR2 YNFKEQ. CDR3 sequence (DNA): TGTGCCAGCAGCCAAGCTGGCGGGAGGGTCATCGGTGAGCAGTTCTTC. Amino acid sequence: CASSQAGGRVIGEQFF.

Note on this clone: The same CDR3 also results from other DNA sequences found in this sample. The chain carries TRBV5-1 and TRBJ2-2; D uncertain. This CDR3 comprises 14 residues. Germline V gene sequence: CDR1 SGHRS, CDR2 YFSETQ. The germline V and J ends were trimmed by 3 bases and 0 bases, with 6 bases remaining between them. CDR3 DNA: TGCGCCAGCAGCTCTGCTTCGAACACCGGGGAGCTGTTTTTT. Its protein product is CASSSASNTGELFF.

This clone occurred once. The rearrangement joins TRBV18 to TRBJ1-5; D not certain. V dropped 2 bases and J dropped 7 bases, with 12 bases sitting between them. This CDR3 is built from 14 residues. Germline assignment: CDR1 KGHSH and CDR2 LQKENI. CDR3 residues: CASSPFGDGQPQHF. The CDR3 DNA follows: TGTGCCAGCTCACCATTCGGGGATGGGCAGCCCCAGCATTTT.